This TCR beta chain was sequenced during a study of identifying expanded T cells in peripheral blood. Study outcomes and limitations: Across healthy donors, higher total template counts meant significantly greater roughly two-week count variance.

Only in-frame clones appear in the TCRdb table, and some are missing; sequencing was by immunoSEQ multiplex PCR. The data hold 50,000 to 65,000 clones, with roughly nine tenths observed a single time. V was pared by 6 bases and J by 3 bases, with 9 bases between. CDR3 length: 13 amino acids. CDR1 and CDR2 from the germline V gene are KGHSH and LQKENI. Comments on this clone: Its matching antigen is unknown.

Healthy donors had no documented immune events, such as infections, while sampled. The rearrangement links TRBV18 to TRBJ1-5; D gene ambiguous. This receptor was identified in a person aged 18 to 69 in good health. Sequences were obtained from blood. The CDR3 spells CASSRTFNQPQHF. The CDR3 bases are TGTGCCAGCTCCCGGACCTTCAATCAGCCCCAGCATTTT. The whole variable domain, remainder taken from reference TRBV18 and TRBJ1-5, is NAGVMQNPRHLVRRRGQEARLRCSPMKGHSHVYWYRQLPEEGLKFMVYLQKENIIDESGMPKERFSAEFPKEGPSILRIQQVVRGDSAAYFCASSRTFNQPQHFGDGTRLSIL.